This T cell receptor beta chain was profiled in a study of human T cells and chemical hapten exposure (TCRdb year 2021). About the full investigation: For sensitization, 2% DPC in acetone was applied to an approximately 2 cm by approximately 2 cm area of upper inner arm skin. Throughout the study period of 20 to 25 weeks, patients also received therapeutic DPC doses to the scalp every week. Patch testing on the upper back used Finn chambers containing 0.01% DPC, with scoring done after 6 days according to International Contact Dermatitis Research Group standards. The patient cohort, mostly female, included alopecia areata with under or over 50% scalp involvement, alopecia totalis and alopecia universalis. Libraries were pooled for sequencing, and per-sample TCR yields varied mainly because of small differences in library volumes within the pool. The study tracked peripheral blood TCR repertoire changes in vivo during primary and secondary sensitization to the hapten diphenylcyclopropenone (DPC) in alopecia patients. Patient blood was sampled pre-sensitization (week 0) and at 2, 6 and about 24 weeks after DPC sensitization. For TCR sequencing, blood came from some 31 alopecia patients at anywhere from one to four time points (pre-sensitization, 2, 6 and 24 weeks). General study outcomes and caveats: Repeated subsampling changed both the strength of the expansion versus patch-test correlation and the threshold at which that correlation became significant. The number of TCRs above 1 in 1000 frequency did not change with DPC sensitization; there was no evidence of global repertoire structure alterations. Alopecia, a presumed autoimmune disease, was present in all patients, so the immune response of the patients might differ from that of healthy individuals. Significantly more large CDR3 similarity clusters were formed by expanded TCRs than by pre-sensitization or healthy control sets, consistent with antigen-driven responses. Patch test score was positively correlated with the number of PT1 expanded TCRs, with significance at thresholds 8, 16 and 32 but not at 4.

Including the terminal cysteine and phenylalanine, the CDR3 comprises 16 residues. The sequence is cut down to CDR3 DNA, 48 bases in frame from base 1. As encoded in the germline V gene, CDR1 is LGHNA while CDR2 is YNFKEQ. V and J are trimmed by 1 base and 5 bases, and the gene matches miss 6 bases of the junction. The library came from RACE. The instrument given in TCRdb is NextSeq 500. During library preparation, unique molecular identifiers were attached to individual cDNA molecules so that TCRs could be counted quantitatively and reproducibly. From each blood RNA sample, both TCR alpha and TCR beta chains were sequenced. The authors' pipeline ran thus. A median of approximately 100,000 TCRs per sample was observed, with a range of about 23,224 to 700,000. V, J and CDR3 annotation of the TCR reads was performed with the Decombinator software suite. For PS versus PT1 abundance plots, all samples were subsampled to the same number of TCRs (28,000). Expanded TCRs were defined as absent before sensitization and observed at least eight times at the 2-week time point. TCRdb reworked the public reads: Q25 trimming with fastp, MiXCR clone assembly, productive beta chains retained. Rows with one shared CDR3 protein collapse into an entry with the most common genes and DNA. Here the V and J calls rest on TCRdb's processing, not on the authors' analysis. In all, the sample holds 360,000 or so distinct CDR3 sequences, and roughly 6% of those were seen once. Around 6% of the sample rests with the top ten.

A few counts support this clonotype. Its antigen remains unidentified. Base quality data are lacking; no much larger clone is found one base away. Taken with the paper, the label for time point translates to: patch test 2, 6 weeks after DPC sensitization. In light of the paper, this sample's treatment or condition label describes: therapeutic diphenylcyclopropenone sensitization with weekly scalp DPC. Blood at each patch-test visit was drawn before the patch test was applied. Eligible patients were aged 18 to 70, diagnosed with alopecia, deemed suitable for DPC therapy, and excluded if pregnant. Total RNA was isolated from unfractionated whole blood collected in Tempus Blood RNA tubes.

This specimen consisted of whole blood, obtained in connection with sensitization to the hapten diphenylcyclopropenone (DPC). The chain links TRBV4-2 with TRBJ2-1; 9 middle bases align to TRBD2. The source of this sequence is a young woman with alopecia areata. Some clones in this sample may be carry-over from other donors' samples. The nucleotides are TGTGCCAGCAGCCAAGCTGCCCTAGCGGGAAACAATGAGCAGTTCTTC. It encodes CASSQAALAGNNEQFF.